The 15 T cell receptor beta chains presented below share a single source sample, sequenced in a study of CD8 T cells in ankylosing spondylitis. For these TCRs, the target antigens are not known. Study-level points and caveats: Apparently characteristic of ankylosing spondylitis blood was a TCR beta motif (under ten highly homologous variants).

TCRdb re-derived calls from the 5' RACE reads in MiXCR, one entry per CDR3 protein. Of hundreds of thousands of distinct CDR3 sequences in the sample, roughly 26% are singletons; the top ten hold about 0.89%. Sequencing used blood, either unsorted or a sorted T cell fraction (not recorded which). Every receptor here comes from a male donor with ankylosing spondylitis.

The CDR3 protein is CASSPDRAGRNTEAFF. In DNA, the CDR3 is TGCGCCAGCAGCCCCGACAGGGCGGGAAGGAACACTGAAGCTTTCTTT. The chain recombines TRBV5-1 with TRBJ1-1; 7 bases match TRBD1. With 4 bases clipped from V and 1 base from J, the junction kept 10 bases outside the gene matches. The CDR3 sequence is 16 residues long. Looked up from germline, CDR1 is SGHRS and CDR2 is YFSETQ.

This clonotype was recorded only once. The chain joins TRBV5-1 to TRBJ1-1; possibly TRBD1 for D (5 bases). Trimming left V 0 bases short and J 1 base short, with 13 bases between. Germline V CDR1 and CDR2: SGHRS, YFSETQ. The CDR3 has 16 residues. For the CDR3, the DNA is TGCGCCAGCAGCTTGGCGGACCCGGACAAGAACACTGAAGCTTTCTTT. Translation: CASSLADPDKNTEAFF. The full variable domain, rest sourced from reference TRBV5-1 and TRBJ1-1, is KAGVTQTPRYLIKTRGQQVTLSCSPISGHRSVSWYQQTPGQGLQFLFEYFSETQRNKGNFPGRFSGRQFSNSRSEMNVSTLELGDSALYLCASSLADPDKNTEAFFGQGTRLTVV.

The chain has TRBV20-1 and TRBJ2-3; D possibly uses TRBD1 or TRBD2 (5 bases each). This CDR3 spans 15 amino acids. The germline gives CDR1 DFQATT, CDR2 SNEGSKA (reference sequence). Trimming removed 0 bases at V and 4 bases at J, with 14 bases between. The CDR3, as DNA: TGCAGTGCTAGAGATAGCACGGGACGCCCAGATACGCAGTATTTT. Amino acids: CSARDSTGRPDTQYF.

This clonotype was counted a few times. The chain couples TRBV4-2 to TRBJ1-5, with TRBD1 matching 10 bases. From germline, CDR1 is LGHNA and CDR2 YNFKEQ. With V trimmed by 3 bases and J by 5 bases, 10 bases remained unmatched. This CDR3 comprises 17 residues. The CDR3: CASSQHRQGAWHQPQHF. The CDR3 nucleotides are TGTGCCAGCAGCCAGCATAGACAGGGGGCTTGGCATCAGCCCCAGCATTTT.

V usage is TRBV20-1 and J usage is TRBJ1-1, with D perhaps TRBD1 (5 bases). Germline V gives CDR1 DFQATT, CDR2 SNEGSKA (reference sequence). Trimming cost V 6 bases and J 1 base, with 12 bases left between them. The CDR3 is 13 amino acids. The chain's CDR3 is CSAQDSPNTEAFF. Written as DNA, the CDR3 is TGCAGTGCACAAGACAGCCCGAACACTGAAGCTTTCTTT.

In its sample, this clonotype was seen a few times. J is TRBJ2-7 and V is TRBV7-9, with D maybe TRBD2 (5 bases). The V gene's germline CDR1 is SEHNR and CDR2 FQNEAQ (reference sequence). The CDR3 runs to 13 residues. V was trimmed by 4 bases and J by 7 bases, leaving 14 bases between them. The CDR3 here is CASSYGLTGEQYF. CDR3 nucleotides: TGTGCCAGCAGCTACGGACTGACGGGGGAGCAGTACTTC.

This clonotype came up a few times. Germline and junction disagree at one end, which may indicate a read error. The V and J genes are TRBV7-6 and TRBJ2-5; TRBD2 might be the D (5 bases). Germline V gene sequence: CDR1 SGHVS, CDR2 FNYEAQ. CDR3 length equals 15 residues. CDR3 loop: CASSLERRKQETQYF. In nucleotides, the CDR3 is TGTGCCAGCAGTTTAGAGCGGAGGAAACAAGAGACCCAGTACTTC.

This clonotype turned up a few times. The chain combines TRBV7-9 with TRBJ2-2; 11 positions match TRBD2. V was clipped by 6 bases and J by 7 bases; unmatched bases: 4. The CDR3 length is 14 residues. The germline V gene has CDR1 SEHNR and CDR2 FQNEAQ (reference sequence). This CDR3 is CASRLAGDHGELFF. The DNA of the CDR3 is TGTGCCAGCAGACTAGCGGGAGATCACGGGGAGCTGTTTTTT.

In DNA form, the CDR3 reads TGTGCCAGTACCCAGGAACCTAGCACAGATACGCAGTATTTT. Translation gives CASTQEPSTDTQYF. The chain uses TRBV19 and TRBJ2-3; D not certain. V was trimmed by 7 bases and J by 0 bases, leaving 11 bases between them. Germline V gene data show CDR1 as LNHDA and CDR2 as SQIVND (reference sequence). CDR3 length: 14 residues.

This clonotype was detected a few times. This chain links TRBV9 with TRBJ1-5, with 10 bases aligning to TRBD1. Trimming at V came to 4 bases and at J to 3 bases, leaving 4 bases not matched to a gene. CDR1 and CDR2 (germline): SGDLS, YYNGEE. CDR3 size: 15 residues. This CDR3 reads CASSLTGGINQPQHF. CDR3 coding DNA: TGTGCCAGCAGCCTGACAGGGGGCATCAATCAGCCCCAGCATTTT. The complete variable domain, with remaining parts taken from reference TRBV9 and TRBJ1-5, reads DSGVTQTPKHLITATGQRVTLRCSPRSGDLSVYWYQQSLDQGLQFLIQYYNGEERAKGNILERFSAQQFPDLHSELNLSSLELGDSALYFCASSLTGGINQPQHFGDGTRLSIL.

The rearrangement joins TRBV18 to TRBJ2-3, with D possibly matching TRBD1 (6 bases). Germline CDR1 and CDR2: KGHSH and LQKENI. V was trimmed by 1 base and J by 5 bases, leaving 10 bases between them. This CDR3 spans 14 amino acids. The CDR3: CASSPQQGKDTQYF. The CDR3, as DNA: TGTGCCAGCTCACCACAACAGGGTAAAGATACGCAGTATTTT.

V gene TRBV20-1 combines with J gene TRBJ1-1; 7 bases map to TRBD1. The CDR3 is 14 residues long. V shed 6 bases and J 1 base; nucleotides not matched to a gene: 8. CDR1 is DFQATT and CDR2 is SNEGSKA in the germline V gene (reference sequence). The CDR3 region has the DNA TGCAGTGCCGCAAGCAGGGGGAAGAACACTGAAGCTTTCTTT. This sequence encodes CSAASRGKNTEAFF.

J is TRBJ1-2 and V is TRBV24-1, with D unclear. CDR3 length equals 14 residues. The V gene's germline CDR1 is KGHDR and CDR2 SFDVKD. V was cut by 5 bases and J by 2 bases, with 11 bases left in between. The CDR3 loop reads CATSGRAVNYGYTF. For the CDR3, the DNA is TGTGCCACCAGTGGTAGGGCAGTCAACTATGGCTACACCTTC.

The rearrangement uses TRBV29-1 and TRBJ2-5, with 7 nucleotides matching TRBD1. Germline V lookup: CDR1 SQVTM, CDR2 ANQGSEA. The CDR3 has 15 residues. Germline trimming cut 6 bases from V and 0 bases from J; bases unmatched to any gene: 10. Here the CDR3 DNA reads TGCAGCGTAACCCGACAGGGTCTCTACCAAGAGACCCAGTACTTC. It yields the protein CSVTRQGLYQETQYF.

The gene calls are TRBV18 and TRBJ1-1; TRBD1 agrees at 9 bases. In germline, CDR1 is KGHSH, CDR2 LQKENI. V lost 3 bases to trimming and J lost 5 bases; unmatched junction nucleotides: 7. This CDR3 region has 15 residues. The CDR3 DNA is TGTGCCAGCTCACCGAGGACAGGGGACCTAACTGAAGCTTTCTTT. Residues: CASSPRTGDLTEAFF.